This entry is about one TCR beta chain. The antigen remains unidentified. ViraFEST assay sequencing came after antigen-specific CD4+ T cells were expanded with viral peptide pools. Once cultured for roughly 10 days, the cells underwent separation to obtain CD4+ T cells. A PCR test confirmed that the person had SARS-CoV-2 infection between March and December 2020. Two doses of BNT162b2 or mRNA-1273 vaccine were administered to participants. The data were produced by immunoSEQ multiplex PCR, yet TCRdb's version contains in-frame clones alone and is incomplete. The sample yields around 15,000 clones, over 60% seen once. This entry belongs to a study of vaccination effects on CD4 cells after COVID-19. The study's findings and limits: Late post-vaccination, clones induced by infection and those induced by vaccine underwent marked clonal contraction.

The germline V gene has CDR1 SNHLY and CDR2 FYNNEI. The length of the CDR3 is 16 residues. V was pared by 1 base and J by 8 bases, with 9 bases of the junction left unmatched. The chain recombines TRBV2 with TRBJ1-4, with TRBD1 matching over 8 bases. This specimen consisted of CD4+ T cells from PBMCs cultured with HCoV-NL63 spike peptides, obtained after COVID-19 vaccination. The sequence was obtained from a human donor who had a prior SARS-CoV-2 infection. CDR3 nucleotides: TGTGCCAGCAGTGAAGGAGGGCGACAGGGGAACGAAAAACTGTTTTTT. Protein sequence: CASSEGGRQGNEKLFF.